Reported below is one T cell receptor (beta chain). The CDR3 consists of 14 residues. CDR1 SGHTA and CDR2 FQGNSA come from the germline V gene. The junction had 4 bases not matched to a gene; V was cut back by 4 bases and J by 6 bases. The data stem from a study of T cell changes during pregnancy in multiple sclerosis. Assay: immunoSEQ multiplex PCR; the TCRdb copy retains only in-frame clones and omits some. Found here are about 36,000 clones, 93% of them singletons; the top ten hold roughly 0.41%. The chain employs TRBV7-2 and TRBJ2-7; 12 bases agree with TRBD2. This TCR derives from a female donor with multiple sclerosis, enrolled in a pregnancy study. Sample: CD4+ T cells from peripheral blood mononuclear cells, taken in the first trimester of pregnancy. CDR3 nucleotides: TGTGCCAGCAGCTCTAGCGGGGGGGCCCGCGAGCAGTACTTC. Translation gives CASSSSGGAREQYF.